This is a list of T cell receptor beta chains from one sample in a study of shared clonotypes between healthy human individuals. Assay: immunoSEQ multiplex PCR; the TCRdb copy retains only in-frame clones and omits some. Altogether fewer than 800,000 clones are present, about 91% being singletons, with the ten largest covering approximately 22%. Specimen: naive CD8+ T cells sorted from blood. These receptors originate from a man aged 30 to 39 in good health. CDR3s include the opening cysteine and the closing phenylalanine or tryptophan. The D gene is left open where the match is weak. Size is stated for part of the rows, as once, few or many counts, or as a class when the clone is expanded.

TRBV13	TRBJ2-2	NA	TRBD2	CASSFRTRGSYGELFF	TGTGCCAGCAGCTTTAGGACTCGCGGGAGTTACGGGGAGCTGTTTTTT
TRBV28	TRBJ2-1	NA	TRBD2	CASKIPVTSGRVYEQFF	TGTGCCAGCAAGATCCCCGTGACTAGCGGGAGGGTCTATGAGCAGTTCTTC
TRBV5-1	TRBJ1-5	NA	NA	CASSLGVGHRGNQPQHF	TGCGCCAGCAGCTTGGGGGTTGGACACCGAGGCAATCAGCCCCAGCATTTT
TRBV9	TRBJ2-5	NA	NA	CASSVVQETQYF	TGTGCCAGCAGCGTAGTCCAAGAGACCCAGTACTTC
TRBV15	TRBJ2-3	NA	NA	CATSQASTDTQYF	TGTGCCACCAGCCAGGCTAGCACAGATACGCAGTATTTT
TRBV29-1	TRBJ2-2	once	NA	CSVAQTNTGELFF	TGCAGCGTTGCTCAGACCAACACCGGGGAGCTGTTTTTT
TRBV9	TRBJ1-2	few	NA	CASSDRAHGYTF	TGTGCCAGCAGCGATAGAGCCCATGGCTACACCTTC
TRBV28	TRBJ2-7	once	NA	CASSSREWSYEQYF	TGTGCCAGCAGTTCACGGGAGTGGTCCTACGAGCAGTACTTC
TRBV30	TRBJ1-2	NA	NA	CASHTLGIGDYGYTF	TGTGCCTCCCATACCCTCGGGATAGGGGACTATGGCTACACCTTC
TRBV4-1	TRBJ2-3	NA	TRBD2	CASSQTSGGTDTQYF	TGCGCCAGCAGCCAGACTAGCGGGGGCACAGATACGCAGTATTTT
TRBV2	TRBJ2-7	NA	TRBD1	CASSYSDRDANEQYF	TGTGCCAGCAGTTATAGCGACAGGGACGCTAACGAGCAGTACTTC
TRBV28	TRBJ2-1	few	TRBD2	CASSAGLAGSSYNEQFF	TGTGCCAGCAGTGCAGGACTAGCGGGAAGCTCCTACAATGAGCAGTTCTTC
TRBV13	TRBJ2-3	NA	TRBD2	CASSFTSGRAADTQYF	TGTGCCAGCAGCTTTACTAGCGGGAGGGCCGCAGATACGCAGTATTTT
TRBV7-8	TRBJ2-7	NA	TRBD1	CASSRTSGDRGSPYEQYF	TGTGCCAGCAGCCGTACATCCGGCGACAGGGGGTCACCCTACGAGCAGTACTTC
TRBV7-2	TRBJ1-2	NA	NA	CASTQRESGYTF	TGTGCCAGCACTCAGCGGGAGAGTGGCTACACCTTC
TRBV29-1	TRBJ1-4	NA	NA	CSVWRGTNEKLFF	TGCAGCGTGTGGAGGGGGACTAATGAAAAACTGTTTTTT
TRBV6-5	TRBJ2-3	NA	NA	CANSYGDTDTQYF	TGTGCCAACAGTTACGGGGACACAGATACGCAGTATTTT
TRBV6-1	TRBJ2-1	NA	NA	CASSVLWTQSYNEQFF	TGTGCCAGCAGTGTTTTATGGACACAATCCTACAATGAGCAGTTCTTC
TRBV7-9	TRBJ1-5	NA	NA	CASSSDRRLNQPQHF	TGTGCCAGCAGCTCGGACCGCCGACTCAATCAGCCCCAGCATTTT
TRBV4-2	TRBJ2-7	once	NA	CASSQRTNLHYEQYF	TGTGCCAGCAGCCAACGGACTAACCTGCATTACGAGCAGTACTTC
TRBV21-1	TRBJ2-7	NA	NA	CASSKVRFYEQYF	TGTGCCAGCAGCAAAGTTAGGTTCTACGAGCAGTACTTC
TRBV7-9	TRBJ2-7	NA	NA	CASSLYQDYEQYF	TGTGCCAGCAGCTTATATCAGGACTACGAGCAGTACTTC